Listed below are T cell receptor beta chains from one sample, sequenced in a study of T cell changes during pregnancy in multiple sclerosis. Some clones are missing from TCRdb's copy, which holds only in-frame ones; the method was immunoSEQ multiplex PCR. The sample has more than 40,000 clones; around 92% are singletons. This sample comprised CD8+ T cells from peripheral blood mononuclear cells, obtained after pregnancy. The receptors stem from a female donor with multiple sclerosis, enrolled in a pregnancy study. CDR3s include the opening cysteine and the closing phenylalanine or tryptophan. Each record gives: CDR3 length, D gene, J gene, clone size, V gene, CDR3 protein, CDR3 DNA. A D gene is named only where the DNA matches it firmly. Where a row states a size, it is once, few, many or the class of an expanded clone; other rows omit it.

16 | TRBD1 | TRBJ2-6 | - | TRBV18 | CASSRDRLSGANVLTF | TGTGCCAGCTCGCGGGACAGGCTCTCTGGGGCCAACGTCCTGACTTTC
12 | TRBD1 | TRBJ2-5 | - | TRBV19 | CASTPGTGSQYF | TGTGCCAGTACCCCCGGGACAGGGTCCCAGTACTTC
15 | TRBD1 | TRBJ1-2 | few | TRBV7-9 | CASSLVQGAYYGYTF | TGTGCCAGCAGCTTAGTACAGGGGGCATACTATGGCTACACCTTC
12 | - | TRBJ1-1 | - | TRBV9 | CASSAKGTEAFF | TGTGCCAGCAGCGCCAAGGGGACTGAAGCTTTCTTT
14 | TRBD1 | TRBJ2-7 | - | TRBV6-1 | CASSTGTDFYEQYF | TGTGCCAGCAGTACCGGGACAGACTTTTACGAGCAGTACTTC
15 | TRBD2 | TRBJ2-1 | - | TRBV27 | CASSLSAGAYNEQFF | TGTGCCAGCAGTTTATCAGCGGGGGCCTACAATGAGCAGTTCTTC
15 | TRBD2 | TRBJ2-1 | - | TRBV27 | CASNAMLSSGSEQFF | TGTGCCAGCAACGCAATGCTGTCTAGCGGGAGTGAGCAGTTCTTC
14 | - | TRBJ2-7 | - | TRBV5-4 | CASSPRDNVYEQYF | TGTGCCAGCAGCCCCCGGGACAACGTTTACGAGCAGTACTTC
14 | - | TRBJ2-5 | - | TRBV2 | CASTVVERIETQYF | TGTGCCAGCACGGTCGTAGAGCGGATCGAGACCCAGTACTTC
14 | - | TRBJ2-1 | - | TRBV6-5 | CASSYLGGYNEQFF | TGTGCCAGCAGTTACCTCGGGGGATACAATGAGCAGTTCTTC
12 | TRBD1 | TRBJ1-2 | - | TRBV5-1 | CASSSDRLGYTF | TGCGCCAGCAGCTCGGACAGGTTAGGCTACACCTTC
15 | - | TRBJ1-1 | - | TRBV27 | CASSLSGIRTTEAFF | TGTGCCAGCAGTTTATCGGGCATAAGAACCACTGAAGCTTTCTTT
12 | - | TRBJ1-1 | few | TRBV7-2 | CASSFTTTEAFF | TGTGCCAGCAGCTTCACAACCACTGAAGCTTTCTTT
11 | - | TRBJ2-4 | - | TRBV5-1 | CASRGGEHQYF | TGCGCCAGCCGCGGAGGAGAACATCAGTACTTC
17 | TRBD1 | TRBJ2-2 | - | TRBV13 | CASSASGQGDGTGELFF | TGTGCCAGCAGCGCATCGGGACAGGGGGACGGAACCGGGGAGCTGTTTTTT
15 | - | TRBJ1-1 | - | TRBV10-3 | CAISETAGARTEAFF | TGTGCCATCAGTGAGACGGCGGGGGCTAGAACTGAAGCTTTCTTT
15 | - | TRBJ1-5 | - | TRBV6-1 | CASSSLDGINQPQHF | TGTGCCAGCAGCTCGCTGGACGGGATCAATCAGCCCCAGCATTTT
16 | - | TRBJ2-1 | - | TRBV14 | CASSPEEGAGRNEQFF | TGTGCCAGCAGCCCTGAGGAAGGGGCCGGTCGTAATGAGCAGTTCTTC
15 | TRBD1 | TRBJ2-1 | once | TRBV29-1 | CSVTRRDRVNNEQFF | TGCAGCGTTACGCGACGGGACAGGGTTAACAATGAGCAGTTCTTC
15 | - | TRBJ1-2 | few | TRBV29-1 | CSVSGEGHVAYGYTF | TGCAGCGTTAGTGGGGAGGGACATGTCGCCTATGGCTACACCTTC